This TCR beta chain derives from a study of blood T cell repertoires in COVID-19. Study overall: The samples span acute and convalescent COVID-19 from the United States, Italy and Spain. T cells, B-cell-depleted T cells, or PBMCs provided the cDNA or gDNA that served as material.

In the original workflow: Using reference gene primer amplification, nucleated cell counts were estimated. Generated by immunoSEQ multiplex PCR, the TCRdb table keeps only in-frame clones and is missing some. That table supplies the V and J calls and clone size; D and trimming were determined from the DNA. This table has around 300,000 clones, around 90% appearing once. The CDR3 is 15 amino acids. With 6 bases clipped from V and 6 bases from J, the junction kept 7 bases outside the gene matches. Germline loops: CDR1 SEHNR, CDR2 FQNEAQ (reference sequence). Enrolment of Seattle patients took place during active infection, and they were followed longitudinally.

The sequencing input was peripheral blood. V gene TRBV7-9 combines with J gene TRBJ2-2, with 10 bases identical to TRBD1. The receptor comes from a woman between 25 and 40 years old with COVID-19, enrolled during active disease. The CDR3 region is CASSVPGQGPGELFF. The CDR3 DNA reads as TGTGCCAGCAGTGTACCGGGACAGGGGCCCGGGGAGCTGTTTTTT.